This T cell receptor (beta chain) was profiled in a study of Graves' ophthalmopathy and Graves' hyperthyroidism. For repertoire sequencing, the TCR beta CDR3 regions were amplified from RNA transcripts. First-round RT-PCR relied on HTBI primers, and a second-round multiplex PCR came next. One entry per CDR3 protein, called by TCRdb with MiXCR from the multiplex PCR reads. This table holds about 1.1 million distinct CDR3 sequences, 36% found once. CDR1 is SGHTA and CDR2 is FQGNSA in the germline V gene. The length of the CDR3 is 15 residues. V was pared by 0 bases and J by 6 bases, with 5 bases of the junction left unmatched. In this sample, this clonotype turned up a few times.

This receptor was taken from an adult man with Graves' hyperthyroidism. Sequences were obtained from peripheral blood or thyroid tissue (not recorded which). The V call is TRBV7-2, the J call TRBJ2-7, with TRBD1 matching 10 bases. The CDR3 coding sequence is TGTGCCAGCAGCTTAGCAGGGACAGGGGCCTTCGAGCAGTACTTC. Translation gives CASSLAGTGAFEQYF.